The 26 T cell receptor beta chains reported below all come from one sample, sequenced in a study of blood T cell repertoires in COVID-19 (dated by TCRdb to 2020 to 2022). Library creation used the immunoSEQ multiplex PCR assay. TCRdb's version of the immuneACCESS table is confined to in-frame rearrangements and falls short of the full clone set. An unresolved V gene accounts for under half of the shortfall where checked; the remainder is of unknown origin. The sample table lists 250,000 or so clones, roughly 80% of them with a count of one. The ten largest clones take up 6% to 7% of the sample. Sequencing was performed on peripheral blood. The receptors shown here come from a woman between 55 and 75 years old with active or convalescent COVID-19.

V is TRBV11-2 and J is TRBJ1-1; a weak D match, TRBD1 (5 bases). Per germline, CDR1 SGHAT and CDR2 FQNNGV. The CDR3 totals 14 residues. The V end was cut by 1 base, the J end by 2 bases, with 8 bases between. The CDR3 sequence: CASSLARVNTEAFF. The CDR3, as DNA: TGTGCCAGCAGCTTAGCCAGGGTAAACACTGAAGCTTTCTTT.

The rearrangement joins TRBV3-1 (or the pseudogene TRBV3-2) to TRBJ1-1; D is perhaps TRBD1 (5 bases). The CDR3 contains 15 residues. V lost 2 bases to trimming and J lost 5 bases, with 15 bases between them. Germline CDR1 is LGHDT and CDR2 is YNNKEL (reference sequence). CDR3 DNA: TGTGCCAGCAGCCAAACTACAGGTCCGAGGACTGAAGCTTTCTTT. It yields the protein CASSQTTGPRTEAFF.

V gene TRBV10-2 combines with J gene TRBJ2-5; 7 bases are shared with TRBD1. The CDR3 has 11 amino acids. Germline V gene lookup returns CDR1 WSHSY and CDR2 SAAADI. J was trimmed by 5 bases and V by 8 bases; bases with no gene match: 2. CDR3 in amino acids: CASGRGETQYF. In nucleotides, the CDR3 is TGCGCCAGCGGCAGGGGGGAGACCCAGTACTTC.

The V gene is TRBV2, the J gene TRBJ2-7; 12 nucleotides align to TRBD1. The V segment lost 6 bases and the J segment 7 bases; nucleotides outside the gene matches: 10. The CDR3 totals 15 residues. Germline V gene data show CDR1 as SNHLY and CDR2 as FYNNEI. The CDR3 is CASSSPGQGAREQYV. CDR3 coding DNA: TGTGCCAGCAGCTCTCCGGGACAGGGGGCGCGGGAGCAGTACGTC.

This clone is a singleton in its sample. The chain is built from TRBV24-1 and TRBJ1-1; D is possibly TRBD1 (5 bases). There are 14 residues in the CDR3. With 4 bases removed from V and 0 bases from J, the gap between germline ends came to 8 bases. CDR1 is KGHDR, CDR2 SFDVKD, per germline. Here the CDR3 DNA reads TGTGCCACCAGTGAGGGGGGACTGAACACTGAAGCTTTCTTT. Protein product: CATSEGGLNTEAFF.

The rearrangement joins TRBV6-5 to TRBJ2-3; 10 bases map to TRBD2. J lost 2 bases, V lost 10 bases, and 3 bases had no gene match. Germline loops: CDR1 MNHEY, CDR2 SVGAGI. The CDR3 covers 13 residues. CDR3 in amino acids: CAMGLASTDTQYF. Here the CDR3 DNA reads TGTGCCATGGGACTAGCGTCCACAGATACGCAGTATTTT.

The V call is TRBV7-9, the J call TRBJ2-1, with TRBD1 matching 9 bases. The junction had 8 bases not matched to a gene; V was cut back by 5 bases and J by 9 bases. This CDR3 has 14 amino acids. CDR1 and CDR2 (germline): SEHNR, FQNEAQ (reference sequence). This CDR3 reads CASSPRDRVREQFF. In nucleotides, the CDR3 is TGTGCCAGCAGCCCCCGGGACAGGGTTCGTGAGCAGTTCTTC.

The J gene is TRBJ2-2, the V gene TRBV5-5, with a tentative D call TRBD2 (6 bases). Germline V gives CDR1 SGHKS, CDR2 YYEKEE (reference sequence). The CDR3 spans 15 residues. V lost 3 bases and J 1 base, leaving 10 bases between the germline ends. CDR3 sequence: CASSSRAGNTGELFF. In DNA, the CDR3 is TGTGCCAGCAGCTCCCGAGCGGGGAACACCGGGGAGCTGTTTTTT.

The chain uses TRBV13 and TRBJ1-1, with 7 bases identical to TRBD1. The CDR3 length is 17 residues. V trimming: 4 bases; J trimming: 3 bases; junction bases outside the gene matches: 14. The germline gives CDR1 PRHDT, CDR2 FYEKMQ (reference sequence). Here the CDR3 DNA reads TGTGCCAGCAGCTCCACCGGACAGGTGGGGGCCTACACTGAAGCTTTCTTT. It codes for CASSSTGQVGAYTEAFF. Looking up the rest from reference TRBV13 and TRBJ1-1 gives the full variable domain: AAGVIQSPRHLIKEKRETATLKCYPIPRHDTVYWYQQGPGQDPQFLISFYEKMQSDKGSIPDRFSAQQFSDYHSELNMSSLELGDSALYFCASSSTGQVGAYTEAFFGQGTRLTVV.

The V and J genes are TRBV7-9 and TRBJ2-3; 9 positions agree with TRBD1. V lost 5 bases, J lost 0 bases, and 9 bases stayed unmatched. Germline CDR1 reads SEHNR; CDR2 reads FQNEAQ (reference sequence). The CDR3 runs to 17 residues. CDR3 loop: CASSVSRDRASTDTQYF. As DNA, the CDR3 is TGTGCCAGCAGCGTGAGCCGGGACAGGGCAAGCACAGATACGCAGTATTTT.

The CDR3 region has the DNA TGCGCCAGCAGTGAACCAAGGGGAAGTTTGATCGGAGAGACCCAGTACTTC. Translated: CASSEPRGSLIGETQYF. The chain employs TRBV10-1 and TRBJ2-5, with TRBD1 as a possible D gene (5 bases). Deletions cut 3 bases from V and 4 bases from J, with 21 bases between. Germline values: CDR1 WNHNN, CDR2 SYGVQD (reference sequence). This CDR3 has 17 residues.

V is TRBV18 and J is TRBJ2-1, with 9 bases fitting TRBD1. J lost 7 bases, V lost 1 base, and 11 bases had no gene match. This CDR3 is built from 17 residues. Germline-derived CDR1 and CDR2 are KGHSH and LQKENI. The CDR3 sequence is CASSPQVSGTGRNEQFF. DNA of the CDR3: TGTGCCAGCTCACCACAAGTATCCGGGACAGGGAGAAATGAGCAGTTCTTC.

The CDR3 region has the DNA TGTGCCAGCAGTGAAGTACAGGGAGGGGAGACCCAGTACTTC. Its protein is CASSEVQGGETQYF. This chain connects TRBV25-1 to TRBJ2-5; TRBD2 is a possible D gene (7 bases). CDR3 length: 14 residues. V was trimmed by 2 bases and J by 5 bases, leaving 12 bases between them. Germline values: CDR1 MGHDK, CDR2 SYGVNS.

This chain connects TRBV19 to TRBJ2-3; 8 bases map to TRBD2. The germline V gene encodes CDR1 LNHDA and CDR2 SQIVND (reference sequence). This CDR3 has 16 amino acids. V was clipped by 5 bases and J by 8 bases; unmatched bases: 15. The CDR3 protein is CASSFLGTRGPGTQYF. In DNA, the CDR3 is TGTGCCAGTAGTTTCCTGGGGACTAGAGGTCCTGGTACGCAGTATTTT.

As concerns this clone: One junction end does not reproduce the germline sequence, and a read error may be involved. This rearrangement joins TRBV11-2 to TRBJ2-7; the match to TRBD1 covers 9 bases. Germline CDR1 is SGHAT and CDR2 is FQNNGV. The CDR3 is made up of 13 amino acids. CDR3 nucleotide sequence: TGTGCCAGCAGCTCTCGACAGGGGGGTAACCCACACTTC. This encodes CASSSRQGGNPHF.

This clone was observed a few times. The gene calls are TRBV2 and TRBJ1-2, with TRBD1 identical over 8 bases. The length of the CDR3 is 15 residues. Losses at the gene ends were 9 bases for V and 2 bases for J; bases not matched to a gene: 11. The germline V gene has CDR1 SNHLY and CDR2 FYNNEI. The CDR3 sequence: CARGGPGQANYGYTF. The CDR3 nucleotides read TGTGCCAGGGGAGGCCCGGGACAGGCGAACTATGGCTACACCTTC.

The rearrangement joins TRBV11-3 to TRBJ2-1, with D possibly TRBD1 on 6 matching bases. The ends were cut back, 2 bases at V and 4 bases at J, with 12 bases in the middle. The CDR3 covers 15 residues. The V gene's germline CDR1 is SGHNT and CDR2 YENEEA. This chain's CDR3 is CASSLRQGLYNEQFF. The CDR3 DNA is TGTGCCAGCAGCTTACGGCAGGGGTTGTACAATGAGCAGTTCTTC.

V is TRBV5-1 and J is TRBJ2-2, with D maybe TRBD2 (5 bases). CDR1 is SGHRS, CDR2 YFSETQ, per germline. The CDR3 is 15 residues long. Deletions cut 1 base from V and 0 bases from J, with 7 bases between. CDR3 DNA sequence: TGCGCCAGCAGCTTGTCTAGCTCGAACACCGGGGAGCTGTTTTTT. Its protein is CASSLSSSNTGELFF.

The chain employs TRBV11-3 and TRBJ2-3; TRBD2 matches at 7 bases. The trim removed 5 bases at V and 1 base at J, leaving 6 bases unmatched. This CDR3 comprises 15 residues. Germline V gives CDR1 SGHNT, CDR2 YENEEA. This CDR3 is CASSSERDRTDTQYF. CDR3 DNA: TGTGCCAGCAGCAGCGAGCGGGATCGCACAGATACGCAGTATTTT.

This chain joins TRBV7-2 and TRBJ2-7; no reliable D call. Looked up from germline, CDR1 is SGHTA and CDR2 is FQGNSA. The CDR3 contains 13 residues. Trimming stripped 8 bases from V and 2 bases from J, with 13 bases between. CDR3 in amino acids: CASAPRGPYEQYV. As DNA, the CDR3 is TGTGCCAGCGCCCCCAGAGGCCCCTACGAGCAGTACGTC.

The CDR3 coding sequence is TGTGCCAGCAGTTACGGAGCGGGACAGGCCAAAAAAAAACTGTTTTTT. This codes for CASSYGAGQAKKKLFF. This chain joins TRBV6-6 and TRBJ1-4; TRBD1 aligns across 8 bases. Germline CDR1 reads MNHNY; CDR2 reads SVGAGI (reference sequence). V shed 2 bases, J shed 9 bases, and the junction held 11 bases outside the gene matches. The CDR3 is made up of 16 amino acids.

The CDR3: CASTQEAGGYYGEQYF. Written as DNA, the CDR3 is TGTGCCAGCACCCAGGAGGCGGGAGGCTATTACGGGGAGCAGTACTTC. The chain combines TRBV3-1 (or the pseudogene TRBV3-2) with TRBJ2-7, with 8 bases matching TRBD2. With V trimmed by 7 bases and J by 7 bases, 18 bases remained unmatched. The germline gives CDR1 LGHDT, CDR2 YNNKEL (reference sequence). This CDR3 has 16 residues.

The chain links TRBV28 to TRBJ2-4, with D possibly being TRBD2 (6 bases). This CDR3 region has 16 residues. CDR1 and CDR2 (germline): MDHEN, SYDVKM. V was cut by 7 bases and J by 0 bases, with 16 bases left in between. CDR3 sequence: CASKGTGDLAKNIQYF. The CDR3 bases are TGTGCCAGCAAGGGCACGGGAGACCTAGCCAAAAACATTCAGTACTTC.

Written as DNA, the CDR3 is TGTGCCATCAGTGAAGGCAGGGATTGGAATGAGCAGTTCTTC. Amino acids: CAISEGRDWNEQFF. The genes are TRBV10-3 and TRBJ2-1, with D tentatively TRBD1 (5 bases). Germline CDR1 ENHRY, CDR2 SYGVKD. Trimming shortened V by 3 bases and J by 7 bases, and 13 bases separated the two germline ends. The CDR3 loop spans 14 amino acids.

CDR3 nucleotide sequence: TGTGCCAGCAGCTTGTTTCGGACTTACACCGGGGAGCTGTTTTTT. Protein product: CASSLFRTYTGELFF. The chain combines TRBV5-6 with TRBJ2-2; D might be TRBD2 (5 bases). The CDR3 sequence is 15 residues long. Trimming cost V 1 base and J 3 bases, with 10 bases left between them. CDR1 SGHDT and CDR2 YYEEEE come from the germline V gene.

This rearrangement joins TRBV7-2 to TRBJ2-5, with 7 bases lining up with TRBD2. Germline trimming cut 4 bases from V and 3 bases from J; bases unmatched to any gene: 8. CDR3 size: 15 residues. Germline V gene lookup returns CDR1 SGHTA and CDR2 FQGNSA. DNA for the CDR3: TGTGCCAGCAGCTCTACCGGGCGGGGGAAAGAGACCCAGTACTTC. Amino acids: CASSSTGRGKETQYF.